A single sample is the source of the 5 T cell receptor beta chains below, sequenced in a study of T cell repertoires in cytomegalovirus infection. MiXCR, run by TCRdb on the reads, gives a single entry per CDR3 protein. The table records hundreds of thousands of distinct CDR3 sequences, 17% of them present only once. Sequencing was carried out using PBMCs. Every receptor here comes from a human donor in good health (CMV status not recorded). Some clones in this sample may be carry-over from other donors' samples.

This clonotype was detected a few times. V and J are TRBV2 and TRBJ2-6, with a weak D call TRBD2 (6 bases). Germline assignment: CDR1 SNHLY and CDR2 FYNNEI. V lost 5 bases and J 3 bases, leaving 17 bases between the germline ends. CDR3 length: 17 amino acids. CDR3 DNA sequence: TGTGCCAGCAGTCCCCAGGGTCTGGGAGGTGGGGCCAACGTCCTGACTTTC. It yields the protein CASSPQGLGGGANVLTF.

The chain employs TRBV11-3 and TRBJ2-2, with 7 bases that match TRBD2. This CDR3 region has 16 residues. The germline V gene encodes CDR1 SGHNT and CDR2 YENEEA. Trimming removed 1 base from V and 2 bases from J; junction bases left unmatched: 4. The CDR3 region has the DNA TGTGCCAGCAGCTTAGTCGGCGGGGGAAACACCGGGGAGCTGTTTTTT. It yields the protein CASSLVGGGNTGELFF.

This clonotype was seen more than once but under ten times. The rearrangement uses TRBV7-2 and TRBJ1-2; TRBD1 matches 9 bases. Trimming cost V 8 bases and J 4 bases; bases outside gene matches: 14. The length of the CDR3 is 16 residues. The V gene's germline CDR1 is SGHTA and CDR2 FQGNSA. CDR3 sequence: CASFGRAGQGSYGYTF. The CDR3 bases are TGTGCCAGCTTCGGGCGGGCTGGACAGGGGTCCTATGGCTACACCTTC. The variable domain in full, completed from reference TRBV7-2 and TRBJ1-2, reads GAGVSQSPSNKVTEKGKDVELRCDPISGHTALYWYRQSLGQGLEFLIYFQGNSAPDKSGLPSDRFSAERTGGSVSTLTIQRTQQEDSAVYLCASFGRAGQGSYGYTFGSGTRLTVV.

The rearrangement joins TRBV29-1 to TRBJ2-3; 8 nucleotides match TRBD1. Germline V gives CDR1 SQVTM, CDR2 ANQGSEA. This CDR3 is 15 amino acids long. The V and J ends lost 3 bases and 0 bases, in that order; junction bases with no gene match: 5. The CDR3 region has the DNA TGCAGCGTTGACCGGGACAGGTCTAGCACAGATACGCAGTATTTT. Translated, it gives CSVDRDRSSTDTQYF.

As to this clonotype: The junction differs from germline at one of its ends, possibly a read error. This chain links TRBV20-1 with TRBJ2-5, with TRBD2 matching 7 bases. This CDR3 has 13 residues. From germline, CDR1 is DFQATT and CDR2 SNEGSKA (reference sequence). CDR3 coding DNA: TGCAGTGCCAGAGGACTAGTGGAAAAGACCCAGTACTTC. Residues: CSARGLVEKTQYF.